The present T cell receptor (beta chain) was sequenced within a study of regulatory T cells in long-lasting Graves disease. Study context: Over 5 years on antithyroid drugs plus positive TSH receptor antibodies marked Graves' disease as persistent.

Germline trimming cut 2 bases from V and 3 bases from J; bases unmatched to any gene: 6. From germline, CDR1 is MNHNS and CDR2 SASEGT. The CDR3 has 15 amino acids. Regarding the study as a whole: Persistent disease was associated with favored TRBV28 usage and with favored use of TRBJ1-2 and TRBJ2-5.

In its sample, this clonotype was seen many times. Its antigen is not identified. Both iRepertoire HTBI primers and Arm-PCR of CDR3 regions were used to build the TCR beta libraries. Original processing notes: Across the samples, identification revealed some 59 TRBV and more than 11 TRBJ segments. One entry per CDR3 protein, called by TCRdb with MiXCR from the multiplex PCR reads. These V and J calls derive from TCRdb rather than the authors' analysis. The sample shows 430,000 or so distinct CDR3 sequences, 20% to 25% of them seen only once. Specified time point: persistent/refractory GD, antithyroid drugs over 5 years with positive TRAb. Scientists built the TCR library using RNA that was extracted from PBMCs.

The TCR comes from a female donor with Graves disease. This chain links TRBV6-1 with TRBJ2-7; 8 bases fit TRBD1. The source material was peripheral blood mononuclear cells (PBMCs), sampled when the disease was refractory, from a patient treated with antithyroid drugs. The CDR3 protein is CASSETGGGLYEQYF. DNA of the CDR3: TGTGCCAGCAGTGAAACAGGGGGAGGCCTCTACGAGCAGTACTTC.